A single sample gave rise to the 6 T cell receptor beta chains below, sequenced in a study of T-cell reconstitution after alpha-beta-depleted transplantation in children. The TCRbeta library incorporated unique molecular identifiers. TCRdb called the PCR reads again in MiXCR, with one record for every CDR3 protein. Of a few hundred thousand distinct CDR3 sequences listed, 9% to 10% are singletons. The sample in question was PBMCs from the stem cell graft donor, obtained from the stem cell graft. Receptor source: a human donor who donated a stem cell graft to a child with SCID.

This clonotype was counted at least ten times. CDR3 in DNA: TGCGCCAGCAGCTTGGAGGGCACCTCCTACGAGCAGTACTTC. It encodes CASSLEGTSYEQYF. V gene TRBV5-1 combines with J gene TRBJ2-7; D is ambiguous. The CDR3 loop spans 14 amino acids. Looked up from germline, CDR1 is SGHRS and CDR2 is YFSETQ. The V end lost 0 bases, the J end lost 0 bases, and 7 bases lay between the germline ends.

This clonotype occurred many times. This chain uses TRBV5-1 with TRBJ2-2, with 9 bases that match TRBD2. The germline gives CDR1 SGHRS, CDR2 YFSETQ. Trimming took 3 bases from V and 1 from J; bases not matched to a gene: 7. This CDR3 is built from 17 residues. The CDR3 DNA is TGCGCCAGCAGCTCCCACATAGCGGGGGTGAACACCGGGGAGCTGTTTTTT. It encodes CASSSHIAGVNTGELFF.

The chain joins TRBV21-1 to TRBJ2-7; the D segment call TRBD1 is taken from the table without a DNA check. TRBV21-1 is classified as a pseudogene. The CDR3 length is 18 residues. CDR3 nucleotide sequence: TGTGCCAGCAGCAAACACGATCGGGACAGACAACCCTCCTACGAGCAGTACTTC. This codes for CASSKHDRDRQPSYEQYF.

The sample holds many counts of this clonotype. The chain couples TRBV29-1 to TRBJ1-1; D not resolved. V lost 4 bases to trimming and J lost 3 bases, with 15 bases between them. CDR3 length: 14 residues. CDR1 and CDR2 from the germline V gene are SQVTM and ANQGSEA. The chain's CDR3 is CSVAGRSSHTEAFF. CDR3 nucleotide sequence: TGCAGCGTTGCCGGGAGGAGCTCTCACACTGAAGCTTTCTTT.

This clonotype was counted at least ten times. The chain carries TRBV3-1 and TRBJ1-3; 9 nucleotides line up with TRBD1. The germline V gene encodes CDR1 LGHDT and CDR2 YNNKEL (reference sequence). Trimming took 2 bases from V and 11 from J; bases not matched to a gene: 7. There are 14 residues in the CDR3. CDR3 sequence: CASSQWDREFAIYF. The CDR3 DNA reads TGTGCCAGCAGCCAATGGGACAGGGAATTCGCCATATATTTT.

This clonotype showed up just a few times. The rearrangement uses TRBV5-1 and TRBJ2-1, with D possibly matching TRBD2 (5 bases). This CDR3 spans 15 amino acids. Trimming left V 2 bases short and J 2 bases short, with 11 bases between. Germline CDR1 reads SGHRS; CDR2 reads YFSETQ. The CDR3 DNA follows: TGCGCCAGCAGCTTTTTCGGGGATCCCTACAATGAGCAGTTCTTC. Translated: CASSFFGDPYNEQFF.